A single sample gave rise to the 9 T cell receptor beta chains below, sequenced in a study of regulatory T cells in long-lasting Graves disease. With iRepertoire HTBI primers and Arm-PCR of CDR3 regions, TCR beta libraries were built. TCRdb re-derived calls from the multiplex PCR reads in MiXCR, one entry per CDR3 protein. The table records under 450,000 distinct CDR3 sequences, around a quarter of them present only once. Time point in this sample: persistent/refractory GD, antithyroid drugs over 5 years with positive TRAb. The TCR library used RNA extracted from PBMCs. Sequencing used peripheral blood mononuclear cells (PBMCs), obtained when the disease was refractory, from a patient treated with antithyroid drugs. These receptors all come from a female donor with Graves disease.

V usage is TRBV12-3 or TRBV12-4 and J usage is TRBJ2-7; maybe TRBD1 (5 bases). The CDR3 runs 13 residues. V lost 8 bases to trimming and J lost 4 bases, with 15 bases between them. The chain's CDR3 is CASASQTAYEQYF. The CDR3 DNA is TGTGCCAGCGCGTCACAGACAGCGTACGAGCAGTACTTC.

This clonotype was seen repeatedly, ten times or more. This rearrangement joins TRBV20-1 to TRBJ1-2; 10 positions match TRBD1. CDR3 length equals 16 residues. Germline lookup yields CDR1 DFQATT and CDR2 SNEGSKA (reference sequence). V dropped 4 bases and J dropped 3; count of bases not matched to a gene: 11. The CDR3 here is CSAITRTGGWDYGYTF. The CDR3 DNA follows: TGCAGTGCTATAACAAGGACAGGGGGATGGGACTATGGCTACACCTTC.

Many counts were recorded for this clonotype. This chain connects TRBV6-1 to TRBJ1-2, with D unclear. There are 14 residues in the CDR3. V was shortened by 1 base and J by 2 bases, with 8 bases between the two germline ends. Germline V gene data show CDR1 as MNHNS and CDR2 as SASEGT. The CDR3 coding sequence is TGTGCCAGCAGTGAAGTCATCGGGAACTATGGCTACACCTTC. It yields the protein CASSEVIGNYGYTF.

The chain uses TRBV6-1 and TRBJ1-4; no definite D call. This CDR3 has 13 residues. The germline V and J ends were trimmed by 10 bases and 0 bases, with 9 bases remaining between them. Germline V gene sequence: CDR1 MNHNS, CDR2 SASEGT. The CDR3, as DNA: TGTGCCACCCGGTTATCAACTAATGAAAAACTGTTTTTT. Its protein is CATRLSTNEKLFF.

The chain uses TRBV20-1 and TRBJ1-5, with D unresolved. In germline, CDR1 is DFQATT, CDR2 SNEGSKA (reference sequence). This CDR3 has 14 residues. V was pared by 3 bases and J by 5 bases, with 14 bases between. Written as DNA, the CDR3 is TGCAGTGCTAGTTTCGGCAGTAGTGATCAGCCCCAGCATTTT. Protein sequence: CSASFGSSDQPQHF.

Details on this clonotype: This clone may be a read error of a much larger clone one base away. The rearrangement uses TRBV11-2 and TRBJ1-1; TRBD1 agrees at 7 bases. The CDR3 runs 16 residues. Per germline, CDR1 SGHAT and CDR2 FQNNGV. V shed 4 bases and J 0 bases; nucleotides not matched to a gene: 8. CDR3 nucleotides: TGTGCCAGCAGCTCAGGGGGGCGGTTAGTGAACACTGAAGCTTTCTTT. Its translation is CASSSGGRLVNTEAFF.

This chain's CDR3 is CASSLGFSYKPDQPQHF. For the CDR3, the DNA is TGTGCCAGCAGCTTAGGTTTTTCATACAAGCCTGATCAGCCCCAGCATTTT. The V call is TRBV7-8, the J call TRBJ1-5; D remains ambiguous. The germline V and J ends were trimmed by 1 base and 5 bases, with 18 bases remaining between them. The CDR3 is 17 residues long. From germline, CDR1 is SGHVS and CDR2 FQNEAQ. Full variable domain (rest looked up from reference TRBV7-8 and TRBJ1-5): GAGVSQSPRYKVAKRGQDVALRCDPISGHVSLFWYQQALGQGPEFLTYFQNEAQLDKSGLPSDRFFAERPEGSVSTLKIQRTQQEDSAVYLCASSLGFSYKPDQPQHFGDGTRLSIL.

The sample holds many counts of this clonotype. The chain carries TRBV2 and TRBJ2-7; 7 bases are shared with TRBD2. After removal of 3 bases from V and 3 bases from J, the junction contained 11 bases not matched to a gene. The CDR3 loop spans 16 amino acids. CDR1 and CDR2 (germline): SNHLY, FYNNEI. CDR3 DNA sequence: TGTGCCAGCAGTGAGGTGAGCGGGACCAACCGCTACGAGCAGTACTTC. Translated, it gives CASSEVSGTNRYEQYF.

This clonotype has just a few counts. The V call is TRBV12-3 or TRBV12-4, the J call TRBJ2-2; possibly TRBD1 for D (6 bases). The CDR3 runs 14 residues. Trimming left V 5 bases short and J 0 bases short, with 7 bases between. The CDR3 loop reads CASSTGPNTGELFF. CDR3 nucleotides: TGTGCCAGCAGTACAGGGCCGAACACCGGGGAGCTGTTTTTT.